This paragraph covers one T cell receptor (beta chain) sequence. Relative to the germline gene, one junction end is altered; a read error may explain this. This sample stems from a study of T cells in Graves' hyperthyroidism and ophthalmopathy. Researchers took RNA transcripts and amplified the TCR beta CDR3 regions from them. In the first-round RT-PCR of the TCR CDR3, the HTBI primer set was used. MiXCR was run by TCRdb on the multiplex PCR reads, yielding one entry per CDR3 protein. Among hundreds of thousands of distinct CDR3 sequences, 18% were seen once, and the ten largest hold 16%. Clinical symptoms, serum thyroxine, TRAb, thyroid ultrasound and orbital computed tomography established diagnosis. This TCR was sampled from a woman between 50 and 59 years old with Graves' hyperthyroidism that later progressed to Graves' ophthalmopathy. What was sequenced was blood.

The DNA of the CDR3 is TGCAGTGTTACAGGACAGCTATATGAAACTTTCTTT. It codes for CSVTGQLYETFF. The V and J genes are TRBV20-1 and TRBJ1-1, with D perhaps TRBD1 (6 bases). This CDR3 spans 12 amino acids. Looked up from germline, CDR1 is DFQATT and CDR2 is SNEGSKA (reference sequence).